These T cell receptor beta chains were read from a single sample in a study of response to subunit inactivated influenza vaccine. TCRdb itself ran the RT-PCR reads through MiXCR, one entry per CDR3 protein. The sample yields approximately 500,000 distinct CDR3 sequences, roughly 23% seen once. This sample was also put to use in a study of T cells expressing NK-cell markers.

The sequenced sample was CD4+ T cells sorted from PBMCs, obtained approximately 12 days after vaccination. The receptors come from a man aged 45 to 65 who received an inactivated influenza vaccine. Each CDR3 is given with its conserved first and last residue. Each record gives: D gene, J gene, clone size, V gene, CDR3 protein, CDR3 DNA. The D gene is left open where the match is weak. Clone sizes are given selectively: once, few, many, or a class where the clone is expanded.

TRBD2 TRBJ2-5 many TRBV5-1 CASSLIPFGRPGEETQYF TGCGCCAGCAGCTTGATTCCTTTCGGGAGGCCGGGGGAAGAGACCCAGTACTTC
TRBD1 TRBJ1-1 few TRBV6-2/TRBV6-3 CASSYSGGTTEAFF TGTGCCAGCAGTTATTCAGGGGGCACAACTGAAGCTTTCTTT
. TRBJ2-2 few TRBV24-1 CATGDPSGELFF TGTGCCACCGGGGACCCCTCCGGGGAGCTGTTTTTT
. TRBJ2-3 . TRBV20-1 CSARDDGMSTDTQYF TGCAGTGCTAGAGATGACGGAATGAGCACAGATACGCAGTATTTT
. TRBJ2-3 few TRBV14 CASSLKGFLDTQYF TGTGCCAGCAGCCTCAAGGGGTTCCTCGATACGCAGTATTTT
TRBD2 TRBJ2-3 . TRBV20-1 CSATSGRDTQYF TGCAGTGCTACTAGCGGGAGGGATACGCAGTATTTT
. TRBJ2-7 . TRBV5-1 CASRIGGQEYEQYF TGCGCCAGCAGAATTGGAGGCCAGGAATACGAGCAGTACTTC
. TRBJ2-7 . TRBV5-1 CASSLERTVSYEQYF TGCGCCAGCAGCTTGGAGAGGACAGTGTCCTACGAGCAGTACTTC
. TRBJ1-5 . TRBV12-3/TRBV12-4 CASSFQGISNQPQHF TGTGCCAGCAGTTTTCAAGGGATTAGCAATCAGCCCCAGCATTTT
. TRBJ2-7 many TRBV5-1 CASSLDARGEQYF TGCGCCAGCAGCTTGGACGCTCGGGGCGAGCAGTACTTC
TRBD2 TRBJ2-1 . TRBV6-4 CASSDSLGAGVYNEQFF TGTGCCAGCAGTGACTCATTGGGAGCGGGAGTCTACAATGAGCAGTTCTTC
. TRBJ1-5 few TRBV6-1 CASSEGVQPQHF TGTGCCAGCAGTGAGGGGGTTCAGCCCCAGCATTTT
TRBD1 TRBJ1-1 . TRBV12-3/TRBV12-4 CASSVPGQGLGAEAFF TGTGCCAGCAGTGTCCCGGGACAGGGTTTGGGCGCTGAAGCTTTCTTT
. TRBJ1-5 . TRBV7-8 CASSTTIRGNQPQHF TGTGCCAGCAGCACTACAATTAGGGGCAATCAGCCCCAGCATTTT
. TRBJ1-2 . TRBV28 CASRETPQRGYTF TGTGCCAGCCGGGAGACTCCTCAGAGGGGCTACACCTTC
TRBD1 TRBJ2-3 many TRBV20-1 CSASDRGDSTDTQYF TGCAGTGCTAGTGACAGGGGGGACAGCACAGATACGCAGTATTTT
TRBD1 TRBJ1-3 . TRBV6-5 CASSYETGFRNTIYF TGTGCCAGCAGTTACGAGACAGGGTTTAGAAACACCATATATTTT
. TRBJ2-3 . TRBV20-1 CSAPRRGPGNTDTQYF TGCAGTGCTCCCAGGAGGGGCCCCGGGAACACAGATACGCAGTATTTT
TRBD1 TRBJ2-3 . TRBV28 CASSLSAGGVPDTQYF TGTGCCAGCAGTTTATCGGCAGGGGGAGTCCCAGATACGCAGTATTTT
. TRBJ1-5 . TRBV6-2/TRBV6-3 CASSSGIQPQHF TGTGCCAGCAGTTCAGGGATACAGCCCCAGCATTTT
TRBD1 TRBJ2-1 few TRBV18 CASSPPRRGPYNEQFF TGTGCCAGCTCACCCCCCCGCAGGGGGCCCTACAATGAGCAGTTCTTC
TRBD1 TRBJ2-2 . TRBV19 CASSIRIRDRVNTGELFF TGTGCCAGTAGTATTCGTATCCGGGACAGGGTCAACACCGGGGAGCTGTTTTTT
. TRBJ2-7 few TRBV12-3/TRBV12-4 CASSFRRHSGTYEQYF TGTGCCAGCAGTTTTAGGAGACATAGCGGCACCTACGAGCAGTACTTC
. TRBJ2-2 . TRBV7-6 CASSVQSNTGELFF TGTGCCAGCAGCGTTCAGTCGAACACCGGGGAGCTGTTTTTT
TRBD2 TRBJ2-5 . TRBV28 CASAPGLAGGQPQETQYF TGTGCCAGCGCCCCGGGACTAGCGGGGGGCCAACCCCAAGAGACCCAGTACTTC
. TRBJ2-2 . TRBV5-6 CASSLSFGFTGELFF TGTGCCAGCAGCTTGTCCTTTGGATTCACCGGGGAGCTGTTTTTT
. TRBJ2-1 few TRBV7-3 CASSFSGLEQFF TGTGCCAGCAGCTTTTCGGGGCTTGAGCAGTTCTTC
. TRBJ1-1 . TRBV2 CASREYTEAFF TGTGCCAGCAGGGAGTACACTGAAGCTTTCTTT
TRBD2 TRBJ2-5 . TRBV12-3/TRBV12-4 CASSTGTSGGVGTQYF TGTGCCAGCAGTACCGGGACTAGCGGGGGAGTTGGGACCCAGTACTTC
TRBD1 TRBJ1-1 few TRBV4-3 CASSQDTGGNTEAFF TGCGCCAGCAGCCAAGATACAGGGGGGAACACTGAAGCTTTCTTT
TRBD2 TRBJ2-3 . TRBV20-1 CSAGSSGASTFTDTQYF TGCAGTGCTGGATCTAGCGGGGCCTCAACTTTCACAGATACGCAGTATTTT
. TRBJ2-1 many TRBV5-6 CASSLDAGREQFF TGTGCCAGCAGCTTGGACGCGGGTCGAGAGCAGTTCTTC
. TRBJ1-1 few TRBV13 CASTDVTGWGGNTEAFF TGTGCCAGCACCGACGTGACAGGTTGGGGAGGGAACACTGAAGCTTTCTTT
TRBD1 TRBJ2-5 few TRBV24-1 CATSDTRGQETQYF TGTGCCACCAGTGATACCAGGGGGCAGGAGACCCAGTACTTC
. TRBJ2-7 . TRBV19 CASSRLGTAAYEQYF TGTGCCAGTAGTAGGCTTGGGACCGCGGCCTACGAGCAGTACTTC
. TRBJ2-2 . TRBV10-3 CAISEGGGTGELFF TGTGCCATCAGTGAGGGAGGGGGCACCGGGGAGCTGTTTTTT
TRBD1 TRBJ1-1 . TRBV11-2 CASSLARQGGRGEAFF TGTGCCAGCAGCTTAGCCAGACAGGGAGGTCGGGGTGAAGCTTTCTTT
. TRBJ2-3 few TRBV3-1 CASSRLGVDTQYF TGTGCCAGCAGCCGCCTCGGAGTAGATACGCAGTATTTT
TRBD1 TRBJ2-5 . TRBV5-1 CASSNSGTGQETQYF TGCGCCAGCAGCAATTCCGGGACAGGCCAAGAGACCCAGTACTTC
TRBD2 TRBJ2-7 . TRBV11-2 CASSLPGRDDQQYF TGTGCCAGCAGCTTACCCGGGAGGGACGATCAGCAGTACTTC
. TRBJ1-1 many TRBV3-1 CASSPRMNTEAFF TGTGCCAGCAGCCCGAGGATGAACACTGAAGCTTTCTTT
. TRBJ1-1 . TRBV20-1 CSARAGALNTEAFF TGCAGTGCTAGGGCAGGGGCCCTTAACACTGAAGCTTTCTTT
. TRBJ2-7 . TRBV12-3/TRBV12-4 CASSLGGGHYEQYF TGTGCCAGCAGCCTTGGGGGGGGGCACTACGAGCAGTACTTC
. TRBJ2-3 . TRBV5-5 CASSLAALTDTQYF TGTGCCAGCAGCTTGGCTGCGCTAACAGATACGCAGTATTTT
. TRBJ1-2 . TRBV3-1 CASSQVQAASYGYTF TGTGCCAGCAGCCAAGTACAGGCGGCTTCTTATGGCTACACCTTC
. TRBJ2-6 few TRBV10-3 CAISPQISGANVLTF TGTGCCATCAGCCCACAGATCTCTGGGGCCAACGTCCTGACTTTC
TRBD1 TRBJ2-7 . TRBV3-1 CASSNGRTGGYEQYF TGTGCCAGCAGCAACGGTAGGACAGGGGGCTACGAGCAGTACTTC
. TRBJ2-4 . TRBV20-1 CSVPGLAKNIQYF TGCAGTGTCCCGGGGCTAGCCAAAAACATTCAGTACTTC
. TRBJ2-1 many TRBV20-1 CSARDRSGLLTGEQFF TGCAGTGCTAGAGATCGTAGCGGGCTACTGACAGGTGAGCAGTTCTTC
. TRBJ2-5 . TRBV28 CASSLGGGEQETQYF TGTGCCAGCAGTCTAGGCGGCGGAGAACAAGAGACCCAGTACTTC
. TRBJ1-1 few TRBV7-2 CASSWEGNTEAFF TGTGCCAGCAGCTGGGAGGGCAACACTGAAGCTTTCTTT
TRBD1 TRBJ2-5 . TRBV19 CASGQGAAETQYF TGTGCCAGCGGACAGGGGGCGGCAGAGACCCAGTACTTC
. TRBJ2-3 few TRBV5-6 CASSLDQGFADTQYF TGTGCCAGCAGCTTGGACCAGGGGTTCGCAGATACGCAGTATTTT
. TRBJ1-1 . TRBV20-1 CSAKGPLNTEAFF TGCAGTGCTAAGGGACCCTTAAACACTGAAGCTTTCTTT
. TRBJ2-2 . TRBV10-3 CAISDTPNTGELFF TGTGCCATCAGTGACACCCCGAACACCGGGGAGCTGTTTTTT
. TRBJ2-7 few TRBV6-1 CASSEASGWYEQYF TGTGCCAGCAGTGAAGCTTCGGGTTGGTACGAGCAGTACTTC
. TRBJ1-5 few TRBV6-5 CASSYSPGGNQPQHF TGTGCCAGCAGTTACTCCCCAGGGGGCAATCAGCCCCAGCATTTT
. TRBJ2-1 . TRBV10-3 CAISESSLDNEQFF TGTGCCATCAGTGAGTCGAGTTTGGACAATGAGCAGTTCTTC
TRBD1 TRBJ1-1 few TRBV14 CASSQDIGTGNTEAFF TGTGCCAGCAGCCAAGATATAGGGACAGGGAACACTGAAGCTTTCTTT
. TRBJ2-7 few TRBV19 CATPQTEPYEQYF TGTGCCACCCCCCAGACAGAGCCGTACGAGCAGTACTTC